Following are 9 T cell receptor beta chains from one sample sequenced in a study of T cell responses to AZD1222 COVID-19 vaccine. Clones were read by immunoSEQ multiplex PCR, and TCRdb kept only the in-frame ones, dropping some. The sample holds over 110,000 clones, 75% to 90% seen once. This specimen was peripheral blood, taken 28 days after the second AZD1222 dose. The receptors come from an adult who received the AZD1222 COVID-19 vaccine.

This chain connects TRBV7-2 to TRBJ1-5; 7 nucleotides agree with TRBD1. Germline trimming cut 1 base from V and 10 bases from J; bases unmatched to any gene: 7. The CDR3 totals 14 residues. Germline V gene sequence: CDR1 SGHTA, CDR2 FQGNSA. This chain's CDR3 is CASSLGQGGVPQHF. The CDR3 DNA reads as TGTGCCAGCAGCTTAGGACAGGGTGGCGTTCCCCAGCATTTT.

V gene TRBV29-1 combines with J gene TRBJ2-3; a weak D match, TRBD1 (6 bases). With 2 bases removed from V and 2 bases from J, the gap between germline ends came to 17 bases. This CDR3 comprises 16 residues. From germline, CDR1 is SQVTM and CDR2 ANQGSEA. DNA for the CDR3: TGCAGCGTTGAACGTCAGGGGCCCGGTTCCACAGATACGCAGTATTTT. This translates into CSVERQGPGSTDTQYF.

This clone appeared a single time. The chain uses TRBV2 and TRBJ2-7; TRBD2 matches at 11 bases. The germline gives CDR1 SNHLY, CDR2 FYNNEI. The CDR3 covers 16 residues. Trimming removed 2 bases from V and 3 bases from J; junction bases left unmatched: 6. The CDR3 bases are TGTGCCAGCAGTGAAAGGGGACTAGCGGACCACTACGAGCAGTACGTC. This gives the protein CASSERGLADHYEQYV.

The chain is built from TRBV5-1 and TRBJ2-4; 8 bases align to TRBD1. The CDR3 has 17 residues. The J segment lost 3 bases and the V segment lost 0 bases, leaving 8 bases of the junction unmatched. Germline assignment: CDR1 SGHRS and CDR2 YFSETQ. CDR3 sequence reads: CASSLGTGLLGKNIQYF. In nucleotides, the CDR3 is TGCGCCAGCAGCTTGGGGACAGGGCTCTTGGGCAAAAACATTCAGTACTTC.

The chain has TRBV28 and TRBJ2-7; 7 positions match TRBD1. The CDR3 is made up of 14 amino acids. The germline gives CDR1 MDHEN, CDR2 SYDVKM. Trimming removed 5 bases from V and 6 bases from J; junction bases left unmatched: 10. This chain's CDR3 is CASSADRDRSEQYF. CDR3 nucleotides: TGTGCCAGCAGTGCCGACCGGGACAGAAGCGAGCAGTACTTC.

The chain recombines TRBV11-2 with TRBJ2-1, with 14 bases aligning to TRBD2. Germline V gene data show CDR1 as SGHAT and CDR2 as FQNNGV. Germline trimming cut 6 bases from V and 4 bases from J; bases unmatched to any gene: 2. The CDR3 consists of 15 residues. The CDR3 loop reads CASSWTSGGYNEQFF. Written as DNA, the CDR3 is TGTGCCAGCAGTTGGACTAGCGGGGGGTACAATGAGCAGTTCTTC.

The J gene is TRBJ1-5, the V gene TRBV7-9; D perhaps matches TRBD1 (6 bases). The CDR3 has 14 amino acids. Germline-derived CDR1 and CDR2 are SEHNR and FQNEAQ (reference sequence). V was cut by 6 bases and J by 6 bases, with 15 bases left in between. The CDR3 coding sequence is TGTGCCAGCAGTCTTGGACAGTCGGGTCAGCCCCAGCATTTT. This translates into CASSLGQSGQPQHF.

The chain recombines TRBV4-1 with TRBJ2-1, with D uncertain. V lost 1 base and J lost 9, with 7 bases in between. The CDR3 totals 12 residues. Germline V gene sequence: CDR1 MGHRA, CDR2 YSYEKL. In DNA form, the CDR3 reads TGCGCCAGCAGCCAAGGTCCTTTTGAGCAGTTCTTC. Translating it yields CASSQGPFEQFF.

The V gene is TRBV6-1, the J gene TRBJ2-4; D is perhaps TRBD1 (6 bases). Germline V CDR1 and CDR2: MNHNS, SASEGT. The length of the CDR3 is 17 residues. Trimming shortened V by 1 base and J by 5 bases, and 18 bases separated the two germline ends. CDR3: CASSEVYWTALQNIQYF. DNA of the CDR3: TGTGCCAGCAGTGAAGTTTATTGGACAGCTCTGCAAAACATTCAGTACTTC.